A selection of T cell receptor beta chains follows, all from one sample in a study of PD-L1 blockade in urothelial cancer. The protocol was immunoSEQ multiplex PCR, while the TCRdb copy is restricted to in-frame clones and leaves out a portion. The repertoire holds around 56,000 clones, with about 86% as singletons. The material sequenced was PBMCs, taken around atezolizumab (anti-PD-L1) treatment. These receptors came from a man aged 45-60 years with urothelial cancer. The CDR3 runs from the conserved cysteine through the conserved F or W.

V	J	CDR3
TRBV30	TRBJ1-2	CAWTPDGFGGLRYTF
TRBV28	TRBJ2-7	CASRPQGGVAYEQYF
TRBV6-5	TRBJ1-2	CASSYYGYGYTF
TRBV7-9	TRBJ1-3	CASSELGGAGNTIYF
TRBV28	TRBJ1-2	CASSLDQRAGGYTF
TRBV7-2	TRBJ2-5	CASSQWAGKETQYF
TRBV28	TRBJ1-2	CASSNYGHYTF
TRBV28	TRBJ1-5	CASRRGGGRNQPQHF
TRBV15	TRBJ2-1	CATSRGGSSYNEQFF
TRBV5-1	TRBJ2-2	CASSLTAGNTGELFF
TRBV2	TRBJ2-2	CASSREAGELFF
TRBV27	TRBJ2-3	CASSLYGSADTQYF
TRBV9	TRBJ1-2	CASSGLGAYGYTF
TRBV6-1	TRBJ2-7	CASSTTGRAYEQYF
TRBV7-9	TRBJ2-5	CASSRDGGGQETQYF
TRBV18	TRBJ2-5	CASSPFTEAEKYF
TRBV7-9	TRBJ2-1	CASSLEQYNEQFF
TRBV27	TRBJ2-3	CASSLNRGTGADTQYF
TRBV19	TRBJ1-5	CASSIQGQGYQPQHF
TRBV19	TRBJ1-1	CASSGQVREAFF
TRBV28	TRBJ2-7	CASSLKRLEQYF
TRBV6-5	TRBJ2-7	CASSYRDRGGEQYF